The 11 T cell receptor beta chains listed next were all sequenced from one sample in a study of blood T cells in healthy people across ages. Primers used in a second PCR of about 7 to 12 cycles were a sample-barcoded 5' primer and a J-beta primer mix. TCRdb reprocessed the 5' RACE reads with MiXCR, giving one entry per CDR3 protein. The table shows around 520,000 distinct CDR3 sequences, with about 27% occurring only once. A further study also used this sample, focusing on T cells of mothers and their children.

The sequenced sample was blood. These receptors were taken from a boy aged 2 to 9 in good health.

This clonotype showed up just a few times. The J gene is TRBJ2-5, the V gene TRBV30, with 7 bases identical to TRBD2. TRBJ2-7 matches the DNA end more closely, so the J call is doubtful. Per germline, CDR1 GTSNPN and CDR2 SVGIG (reference sequence). The CDR3 has 13 amino acids. In DNA form, the CDR3 reads TGTGCCTGGAGTGGGGGGAGGGCCTACGAGCAGTACTTC. Its translation: CAWSGGRAYEQYF.

This rearrangement joins TRBV4-3 to TRBJ1-5; D gene ambiguous. CDR3 length equals 16 residues. The germline gives CDR1 LGHNA, CDR2 YSLEER. The V gene lost 0 bases and the J gene lost 6 bases, with 15 bases spanning the gap. DNA of the CDR3: TGCGCCAGCAGCCAAGATGTCCAGAATCGGGGTCAGCCCCAGCATTTT. Translating gives CASSQDVQNRGQPQHF.

The gene calls are TRBV7-2 and TRBJ2-5, with D perhaps matching TRBD1 or TRBD2 (5 bases each). V gave up 1 base and J gave up 1 base, with 10 bases separating them. Germline CDR1 reads SGHTA; CDR2 reads FQGNSA. The CDR3 runs to 15 residues. Written as DNA, the CDR3 is TGTGCCAGCAGCTTAGGGGGGTTGAGCCAAGAGACCCAGTACTTC. Translating gives CASSLGGLSQETQYF.

The V and J genes are TRBV6-5 and TRBJ1-2; 10 nucleotides line up with TRBD1. CDR1 is MNHEY, CDR2 SVGAGI, per germline. The CDR3 covers 14 residues. With 6 bases clipped from V and 4 bases from J, the junction kept 5 bases outside the gene matches. CDR3 region: CASRLTGGGYGYTF. In nucleotides, the CDR3 is TGTGCCAGCAGGTTGACAGGGGGCGGCTATGGCTACACCTTC.

This clonotype was seen a handful of times. The gene calls are TRBV11-1 and TRBJ2-5, with a possible D match to TRBD2 (6 bases). Judging by the DNA end, TRBJ2-7 fits better; the J call may be wrong. The CDR3 is 14 residues long. Per germline, CDR1 SGHAT and CDR2 FQDESV (reference sequence). The CDR3 region is CASSSRPGVDEQYF. CDR3 bases: TGTGCCAGTAGTTCCCGTCCGGGGGTGGACGAGCAGTACTTC.

This clonotype was detected many times. The chain is built from TRBV12-3 or TRBV12-4 and TRBJ1-5; TRBD1 is a possible D gene (5 bases). The CDR3 spans 16 residues. V lost 6 bases to trimming and J lost 0 bases, with 15 bases between them. The DNA of the CDR3 is TGTGCCAGCAGCACAGGAATCCCTTATAGCAATCAGCCCCAGCATTTT. Encoded protein: CASSTGIPYSNQPQHF.

This clonotype has only a few counts. The CDR3 reads CASSQGGAFGNTIYF. CDR3 sequence (DNA): TGTGCCAGCAGCCAAGGGGGGGCCTTTGGAAACACCATATATTTT. The J gene is TRBJ1-3, the V gene TRBV3-1, with D possibly being TRBD1 (6 bases). CDR3 length: 15 amino acids. Germline-derived CDR1 and CDR2 are LGHDT and YNNKEL (reference sequence). The germline V and J ends were trimmed by 1 base and 3 bases, with 10 bases remaining between them.

Comments on this clonotype: The junction differs from germline at one of its ends, possibly a read error. The V and J genes are TRBV7-8 and TRBJ1-6; D unclear. The CDR3 length is 16 residues. Germline assignment: CDR1 SGHVS and CDR2 FQNEAQ. CDR3 residues: CAGSFPGWAGDSPLHF. The CDR3 coding sequence is TGTGCCGGCAGCTTCCCCGGGTGGGCCGGGGATTCACCCCTCCACTTT.

The V and J genes are TRBV6-2 or TRBV6-3 and TRBJ1-1; D is unresolved. Germline V gene data show CDR1 as MNHEY and CDR2 as SVGEGT. Trimming left V 2 bases short and J 4 bases short, with 11 bases between. The CDR3 sequence is 14 residues long. This CDR3 reads CASSYTEEVTEAFF. The CDR3 nucleotides read TGTGCCAGCAGTTACACGGAGGAGGTCACTGAAGCTTTCTTT.

This clonotype was observed a few times. CDR3 sequence (DNA): TGCAGCGTGCTAGGGACTAGCGGGGGGGAGAGGTATGCCGGGGAGCTGTTTTTT. This encodes CSVLGTSGGERYAGELFF. V gene TRBV29-1 combines with J gene TRBJ2-2, with 16 bases lining up with TRBD2. V lost 6 bases, J lost 6 bases, and 13 bases stayed unmatched. CDR1 is SQVTM, CDR2 ANQGSEA, per germline. CDR3 length: 18 amino acids.

This chain connects TRBV15 to TRBJ1-2; no clear D. CDR3 length equals 13 residues. V lost 0 bases and J 3 bases, leaving 5 bases between the germline ends. Germline assignment: CDR1 LNHNV and CDR2 YYDKDF (reference sequence). The CDR3 here is CATSRDHDYGYTF. CDR3 DNA: TGTGCCACCAGCAGAGATCACGACTATGGCTACACCTTC.